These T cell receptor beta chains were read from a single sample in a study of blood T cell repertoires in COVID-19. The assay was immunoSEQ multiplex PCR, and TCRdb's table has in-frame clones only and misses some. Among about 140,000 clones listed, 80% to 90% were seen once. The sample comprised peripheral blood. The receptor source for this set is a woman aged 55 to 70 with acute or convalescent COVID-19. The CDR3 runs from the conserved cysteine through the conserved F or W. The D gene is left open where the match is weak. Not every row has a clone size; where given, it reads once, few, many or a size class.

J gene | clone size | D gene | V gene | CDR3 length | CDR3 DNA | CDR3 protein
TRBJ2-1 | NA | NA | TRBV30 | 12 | TGTGCCTGGAGTAGAGACTACAATGAGCAGTTCTTC | CAWSRDYNEQFF
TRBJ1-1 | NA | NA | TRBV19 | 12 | TGTGCCAGTTCCCCCGAGGGTTCCGAAGCTTTCTTT | CASSPEGSEAFF
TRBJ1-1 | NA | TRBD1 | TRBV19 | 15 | TGTGCCAGTAGTGAACTAGGGGGCATTCTAACTGAAGCTTTCTTT | CASSELGGILTEAFF
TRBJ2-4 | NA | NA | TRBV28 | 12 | TGTGCCAGCAGTCCGCCCTCGGACATTCAGTACTTC | CASSPPSDIQYF
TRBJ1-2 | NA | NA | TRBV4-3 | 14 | TGCGCCAGCAGCCAAGGGGGGGGGAACTATGGCTACACCTTC | CASSQGGGNYGYTF
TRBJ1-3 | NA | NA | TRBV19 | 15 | TGTGCCAGCCGACCGGACAGCAGCTCTGGAAACACCATATATTTT | CASRPDSSSGNTIYF
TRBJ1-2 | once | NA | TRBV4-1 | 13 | TGCGCCAGCAGTCCTGACGGGGACTATGGCTACACCTTC | CASSPDGDYGYTF
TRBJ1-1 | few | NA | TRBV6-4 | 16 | TGTGCCAGCAGTGTAGACCAGGGGCGGCCTTCGGCTGAAGCTTTCTTT | CASSVDQGRPSAEAFF
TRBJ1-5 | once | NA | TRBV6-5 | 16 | TGTGCCAGCAGTTCCCGCCTCGGCCGGAGGGGTCAGCCCCAGCATTTT | CASSSRLGRRGQPQHF
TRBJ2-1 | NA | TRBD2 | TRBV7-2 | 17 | TGTGCCAGCAGCTTAGCGGGGACTAGCGGGGGGCACAATGAGCAGTTCTTC | CASSLAGTSGGHNEQFF
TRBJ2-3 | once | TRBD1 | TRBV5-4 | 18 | TGTGCCAGCAGCAGGAAAGACGCCGGGACAGGGGTCGCAGATACGCAGTATTTT | CASSRKDAGTGVADTQYF
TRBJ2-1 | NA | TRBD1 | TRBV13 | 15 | TGTGCCAGCAGCCCGACAGAGGACAGGGGCAATGAGCAGTTCTTC | CASSPTEDRGNEQFF
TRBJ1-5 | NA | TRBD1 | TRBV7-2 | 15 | TGTGCCAGCAGCTTAGTCTCGACAGGGGATCAGCCCCAGCATTTT | CASSLVSTGDQPQHF
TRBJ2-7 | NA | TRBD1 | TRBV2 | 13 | TGTGCCAGCACTGGACAGGGCACCTACGAGCAGTACTTC | CASTGQGTYEQYF
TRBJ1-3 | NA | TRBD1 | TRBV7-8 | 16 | TGTGCCAGCAGCCTGCAACAGGGGGCTTCTGGAAACACCATATATTTT | CASSLQQGASGNTIYF
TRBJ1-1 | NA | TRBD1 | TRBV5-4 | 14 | TGTGCCAGCAGCGTGACAGGGGGGAACACTGAAGCTTTCTTT | CASSVTGGNTEAFF
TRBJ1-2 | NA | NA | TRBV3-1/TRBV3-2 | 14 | TGTGCCAGCAGCCAAGCGGGAGGGACCTATGGCTACACCTTC | CASSQAGGTYGYTF
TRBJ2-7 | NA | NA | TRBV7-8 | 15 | TGTGCCAGCAGCTTAAGGACGGGGAATACGTACGAGCAGTACTTC | CASSLRTGNTYEQYF
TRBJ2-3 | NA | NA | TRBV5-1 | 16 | TGCGCCAGCAGCGAAGGGGTAGGAGCCCGCAAAGATACGCAGTATTTT | CASSEGVGARKDTQYF
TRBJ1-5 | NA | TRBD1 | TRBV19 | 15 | TGTGCCTCCAAACACCGGGACAGGCTGTATCAGCCCCAGCATTTT | CASKHRDRLYQPQHF
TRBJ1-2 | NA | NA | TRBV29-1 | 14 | TGCAGCGTCCTAGGGCTGGGAGAGAACTATGGCTACACCTTC | CSVLGLGENYGYTF
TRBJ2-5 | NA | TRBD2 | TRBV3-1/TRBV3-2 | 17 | TGTGCCAGCAGCCAGAGCCTGACTAGCGGGGGGGCCGAGACCCAGTACTTC | CASSQSLTSGGAETQYF
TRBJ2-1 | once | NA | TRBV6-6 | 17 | TGTGCCAGCAGTCCGTCGACAGTGGGCAGCTCCTACAATGAGCAGTTCTTC | CASSPSTVGSSYNEQFF
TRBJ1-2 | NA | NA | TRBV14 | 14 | TGTGCCAGCAGCCAAGTTGTGGGGGCCGGTGGCTACACCTTC | CASSQVVGAGGYTF
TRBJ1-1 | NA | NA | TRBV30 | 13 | TGTGCCTGGAGACGTCCAGGGCGAACTGAAGCTTTCTTT | CAWRRPGRTEAFF
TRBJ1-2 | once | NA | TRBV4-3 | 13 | TGCGCCAGCAGCCAAGTTACTGATTCCGGCTACACCTTC | CASSQVTDSGYTF
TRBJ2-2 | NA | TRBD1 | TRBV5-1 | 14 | TGCGCCAGCACACAGGGGGTTCGGACCGGGGAGCTGTTTTTT | CASTQGVRTGELFF
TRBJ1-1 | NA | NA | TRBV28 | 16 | TGTGCCAGCAGTTTATCCCGTGTGGAGGTGAACACTGAAGCTTTCTTT | CASSLSRVEVNTEAFF
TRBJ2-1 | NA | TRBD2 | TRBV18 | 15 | TGTGCCAGCTCCCTTGGAGTAGCGGGGAAAAATGAGCAGTTCTTC | CASSLGVAGKNEQFF
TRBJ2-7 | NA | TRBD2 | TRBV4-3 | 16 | TGCGCCAGCAGCCAAGGCCTAGCGGGGGGTGCCTACGAGCAGTACTTC | CASSQGLAGGAYEQYF
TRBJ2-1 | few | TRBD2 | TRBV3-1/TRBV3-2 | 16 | TGTGCCAGCAGCCCGGGACTAGCGGGTCCTAAAGATGAGCAGTTCTTC | CASSPGLAGPKDEQFF
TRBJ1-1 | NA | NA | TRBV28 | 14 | TGTGCCAGCAGTTTAGGAGGGGACCTACCCAAAGCTTTCTTT | CASSLGGDLPKAFF
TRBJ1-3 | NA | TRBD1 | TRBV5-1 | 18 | TGCGCCAGCAGCCTCTTAGCCCTTGACAGGGAACTAGGAAACACCATATATTTT | CASSLLALDRELGNTIYF
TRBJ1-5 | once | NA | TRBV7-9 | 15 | TGTGCCAGCAGTCGAGCAGGGGTCAGCAATCAGCCCCAGCATTTT | CASSRAGVSNQPQHF
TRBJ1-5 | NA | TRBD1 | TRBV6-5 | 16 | TGTGCCAGCAGTTTCAGACAGGGTGGTGGCAATCAGCCCCAGCATTTT | CASSFRQGGGNQPQHF
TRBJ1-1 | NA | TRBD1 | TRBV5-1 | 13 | TGCGCCAGCAGCTTCCAGGGGGAAACTGAAGCTTTCTTT | CASSFQGETEAFF
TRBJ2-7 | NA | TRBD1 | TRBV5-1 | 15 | TGCGCCAGCAGCGAAGGACAGGGGAGGCAATCCGAGCAGTACTTC | CASSEGQGRQSEQYF
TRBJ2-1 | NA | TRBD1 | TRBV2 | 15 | TGTGCCATTGGACAGGGACCCACCTTACACAATGAGCAGTTCTTC | CAIGQGPTLHNEQFF
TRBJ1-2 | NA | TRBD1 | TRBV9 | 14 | TGTGCCAGCAGCCCCGGGACAGCGAACTATGGCTACACCTTC | CASSPGTANYGYTF
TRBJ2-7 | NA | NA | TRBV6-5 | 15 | TGTGCCAGCAGCCACGAGCGACAGGGAGGCCACGAGCAGTACTTC | CASSHERQGGHEQYF
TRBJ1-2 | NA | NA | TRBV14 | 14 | TGTGCCAGCAGCCAAGAAATGGAGGGATCTGGCTACACCTTC | CASSQEMEGSGYTF